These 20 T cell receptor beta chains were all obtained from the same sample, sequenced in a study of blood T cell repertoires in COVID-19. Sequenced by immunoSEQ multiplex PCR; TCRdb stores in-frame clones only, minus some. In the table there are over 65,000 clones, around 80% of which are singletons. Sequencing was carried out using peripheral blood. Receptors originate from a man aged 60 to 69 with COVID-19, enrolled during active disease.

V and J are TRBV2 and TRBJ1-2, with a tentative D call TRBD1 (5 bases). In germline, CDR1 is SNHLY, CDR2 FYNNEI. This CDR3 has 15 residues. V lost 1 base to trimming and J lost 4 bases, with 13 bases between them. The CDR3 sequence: CASSEERGSVYGYTF. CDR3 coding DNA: TGTGCCAGCAGTGAAGAAAGGGGTTCAGTCTATGGCTACACCTTC.

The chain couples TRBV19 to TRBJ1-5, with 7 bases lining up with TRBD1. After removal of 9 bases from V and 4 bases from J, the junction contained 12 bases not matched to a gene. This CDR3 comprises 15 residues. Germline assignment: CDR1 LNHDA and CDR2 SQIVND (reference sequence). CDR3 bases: TGTGCCAGCAGACAAGACAGGGCCCATAATCAGCCCCAGCATTTT. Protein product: CASRQDRAHNQPQHF.

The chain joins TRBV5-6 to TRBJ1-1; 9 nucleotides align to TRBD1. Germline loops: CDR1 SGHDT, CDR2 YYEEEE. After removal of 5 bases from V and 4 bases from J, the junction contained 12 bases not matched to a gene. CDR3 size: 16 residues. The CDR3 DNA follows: TGTGCCAGCAGTACCGGGACAGGGAGAGGGACCACTGAAGCTTTCTTT. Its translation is CASSTGTGRGTTEAFF.

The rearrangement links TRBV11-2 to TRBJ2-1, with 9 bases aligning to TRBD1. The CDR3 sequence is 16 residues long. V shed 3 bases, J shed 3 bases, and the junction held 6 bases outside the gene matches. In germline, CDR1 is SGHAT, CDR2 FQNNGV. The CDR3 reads CASSFGTGSIYNEQFF. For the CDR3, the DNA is TGTGCCAGCAGCTTTGGGACAGGGTCCATCTACAATGAGCAGTTCTTC.

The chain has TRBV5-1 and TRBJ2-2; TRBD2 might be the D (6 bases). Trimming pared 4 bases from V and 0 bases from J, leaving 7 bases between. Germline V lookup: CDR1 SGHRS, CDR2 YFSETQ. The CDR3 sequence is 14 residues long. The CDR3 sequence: CASSTSTNTGELFF. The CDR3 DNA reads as TGCGCCAGCAGCACTAGCACGAACACCGGGGAGCTGTTTTTT.

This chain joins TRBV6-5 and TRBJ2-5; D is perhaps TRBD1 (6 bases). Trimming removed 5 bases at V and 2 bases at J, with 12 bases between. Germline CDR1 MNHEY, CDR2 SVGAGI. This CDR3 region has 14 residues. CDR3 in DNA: TGTGCCAGCAGTCCGACAGGCAATCAAGAGACCCAGTACTTC. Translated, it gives CASSPTGNQETQYF.

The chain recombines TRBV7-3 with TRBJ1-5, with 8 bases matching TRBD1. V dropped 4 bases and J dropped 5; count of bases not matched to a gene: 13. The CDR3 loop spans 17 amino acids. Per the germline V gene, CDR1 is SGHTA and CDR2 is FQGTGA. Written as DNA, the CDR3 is TGTGCCAGCAGCTCGATCAATCAGGGGGCAGGGGATCAGCCCCAGCATTTT. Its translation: CASSSINQGAGDQPQHF.

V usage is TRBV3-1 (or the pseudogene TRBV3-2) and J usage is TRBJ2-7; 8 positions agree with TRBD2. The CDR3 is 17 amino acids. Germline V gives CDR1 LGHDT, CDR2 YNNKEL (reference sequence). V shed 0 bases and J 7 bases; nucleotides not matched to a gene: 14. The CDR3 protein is CASSQDRSGSWVEEQYF. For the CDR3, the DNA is TGTGCCAGCAGCCAAGATCGGAGCGGGAGCTGGGTGGAGGAGCAGTACTTC.

The CDR3 loop reads CASSWDSRGNTEAFF. In DNA form, the CDR3 reads TGTGCCAGCTCTTGGGACAGTCGAGGCAACACTGAAGCTTTCTTT. The chain carries TRBV18 and TRBJ1-1, with 7 bases that match TRBD1. Germline lookup yields CDR1 KGHSH and CDR2 LQKENI. V shed 6 bases and J 2 bases; nucleotides not matched to a gene: 9. There are 15 residues in the CDR3.

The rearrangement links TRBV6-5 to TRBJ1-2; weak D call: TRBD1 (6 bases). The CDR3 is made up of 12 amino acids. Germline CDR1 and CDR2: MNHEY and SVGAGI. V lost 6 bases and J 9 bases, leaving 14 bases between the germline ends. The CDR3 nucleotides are TGTGCCAGCAGACACACCGGGACACGCTACACCTTC. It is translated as CASRHTGTRYTF.

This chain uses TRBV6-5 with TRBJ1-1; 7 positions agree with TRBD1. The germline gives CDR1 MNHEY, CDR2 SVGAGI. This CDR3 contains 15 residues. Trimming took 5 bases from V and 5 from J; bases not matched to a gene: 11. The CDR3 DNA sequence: TGTGCCAGCAGTCCGTCAAGGGGGCGATATACTGAAGCTTTCTTT. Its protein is CASSPSRGRYTEAFF.

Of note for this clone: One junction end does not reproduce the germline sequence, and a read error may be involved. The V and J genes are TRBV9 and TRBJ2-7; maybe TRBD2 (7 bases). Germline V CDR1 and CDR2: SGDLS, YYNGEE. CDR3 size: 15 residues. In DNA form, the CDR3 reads TGTCCCAGCAGCGTAGGGGGGGGTCTCGGACGGGAGCAGTACTTC. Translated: CPSSVGGGLGREQYF. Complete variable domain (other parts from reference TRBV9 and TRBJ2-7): DSGVTQTPKHLITATGQRVTLRCSPRSGDLSVYWYQQSLDQGLQFLIQYYNGEERAKGNILERFSAQQFPDLHSELNLSSLELGDSALYFCPSSVGGGLGREQYFGPGTRLTVT.

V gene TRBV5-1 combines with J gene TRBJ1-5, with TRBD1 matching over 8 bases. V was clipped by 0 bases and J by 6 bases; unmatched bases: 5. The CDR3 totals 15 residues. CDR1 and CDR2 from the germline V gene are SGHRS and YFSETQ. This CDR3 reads CASSLETGVGQPQHF. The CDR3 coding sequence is TGCGCCAGCAGCTTGGAGACAGGGGTGGGTCAGCCCCAGCATTTT.

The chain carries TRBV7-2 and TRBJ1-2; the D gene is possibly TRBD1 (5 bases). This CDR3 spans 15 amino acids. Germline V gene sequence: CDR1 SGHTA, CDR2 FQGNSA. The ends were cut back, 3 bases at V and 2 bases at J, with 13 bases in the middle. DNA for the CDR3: TGTGCCAGCAGCTTGGGGCCGAGCCTGAACTATGGCTACACCTTC. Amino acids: CASSLGPSLNYGYTF.

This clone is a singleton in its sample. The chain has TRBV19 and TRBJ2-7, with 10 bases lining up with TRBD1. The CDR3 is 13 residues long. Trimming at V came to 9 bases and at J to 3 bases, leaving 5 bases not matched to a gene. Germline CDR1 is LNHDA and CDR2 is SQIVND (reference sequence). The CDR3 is CASRGQGVYEQYF. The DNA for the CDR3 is TGTGCCAGCCGAGGACAGGGGGTCTACGAGCAGTACTTC. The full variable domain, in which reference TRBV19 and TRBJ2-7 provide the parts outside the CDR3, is DGGITQSPKYLFRKEGQNVTLSCEQNLNHDAMYWYRQDPGQGLRLIYYSQIVNDFQKGDIAEGYSVSREKKESFPLTVTSAQKNPTAFYLCASRGQGVYEQYFGPGTRLTVT.

The CDR3 nucleotides read TGTGCCAGCAGTCGCAGCGGGAGTCGAGATACGCAGTATTTT. Residues: CASSRSGSRDTQYF. The V call is TRBV6-5, the J call TRBJ2-3; 8 bases are a match to TRBD2. After removal of 5 bases from V and 5 bases from J, the junction contained 6 bases not matched to a gene. Per germline, CDR1 MNHEY and CDR2 SVGAGI. The CDR3 runs to 14 residues.

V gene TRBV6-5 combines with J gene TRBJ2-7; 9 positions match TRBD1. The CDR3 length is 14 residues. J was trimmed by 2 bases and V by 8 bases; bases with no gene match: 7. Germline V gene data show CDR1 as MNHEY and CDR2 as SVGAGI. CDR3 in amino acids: CASLGQGRTYEQYF. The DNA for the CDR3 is TGTGCCAGCTTAGGACAGGGGAGAACCTACGAGCAGTACTTC.

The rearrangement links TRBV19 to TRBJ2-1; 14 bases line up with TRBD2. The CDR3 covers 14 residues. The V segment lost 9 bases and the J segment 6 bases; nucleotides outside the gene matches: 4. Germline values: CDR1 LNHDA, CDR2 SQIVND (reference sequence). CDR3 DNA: TGTGCCAGCAGACTAGCGGGAGGGGTCAATGAGCAGTTCTTC. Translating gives CASRLAGGVNEQFF.

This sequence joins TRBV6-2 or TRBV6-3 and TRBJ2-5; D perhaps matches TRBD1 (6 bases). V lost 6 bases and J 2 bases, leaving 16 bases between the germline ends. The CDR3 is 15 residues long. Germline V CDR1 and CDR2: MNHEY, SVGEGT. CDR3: CASSLRGGDQETQYF. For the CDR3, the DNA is TGTGCCAGCAGCCTTCGAGGGGGAGATCAAGAGACCCAGTACTTC.

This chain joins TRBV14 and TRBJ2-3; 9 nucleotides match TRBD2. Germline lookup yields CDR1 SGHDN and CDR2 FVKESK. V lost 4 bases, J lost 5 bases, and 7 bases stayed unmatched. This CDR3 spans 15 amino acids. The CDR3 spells CASSPGTSIIDTQYF. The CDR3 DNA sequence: TGTGCCAGCAGCCCCGGGACTAGCATAATAGATACGCAGTATTTT.